This T cell receptor beta chain was sequenced for a study of blood T cell repertoires in COVID-19. Study information: From the United States, Italy and Spain came samples of acute and convalescent COVID-19. From T cells, B-cell-depleted T cells, or PBMCs came the material, which was cDNA or gDNA.

Losses at the gene ends were 11 bases for V and 5 bases for J; bases not matched to a gene: 1. The CDR3 runs to 11 residues. Germline lookup yields CDR1 SNHLY and CDR2 FYNNEI. Original processing methods: For nucleated cells, counts were estimated from reference gene primer amplification. Assay used: immunoSEQ multiplex PCR; TCRdb lists only in-frame clones, some missing. That table is the source of V, J and clone size, and D and trimming were worked out from the DNA. This table has fewer than 400,000 clones, roughly nine tenths appearing once. Patients of the Seattle cohort, enrolled during active infection, were followed longitudinally.

This sequence was found in a woman aged 25 to 39 with COVID-19, enrolled during active disease. The chain carries TRBV2 and TRBJ2-5; 11 bases align to TRBD1. The sequenced sample was peripheral blood. The CDR3: CAGDRGETQYF. In DNA, the CDR3 is TGTGCCGGGGACAGGGGGGAGACCCAGTACTTC. The entire variable domain, with the rest obtained from reference TRBV2 and TRBJ2-5, is as follows: EPEVTQTPSHQVTQMGQEVILRCVPISNHLYFYWYRQILGQKVEFLVSFYNNEISEKSEIFDDQFSVERPDGSNFTLKIRSTKLEDSAMYFCAGDRGETQYFGPGTRLLVL.